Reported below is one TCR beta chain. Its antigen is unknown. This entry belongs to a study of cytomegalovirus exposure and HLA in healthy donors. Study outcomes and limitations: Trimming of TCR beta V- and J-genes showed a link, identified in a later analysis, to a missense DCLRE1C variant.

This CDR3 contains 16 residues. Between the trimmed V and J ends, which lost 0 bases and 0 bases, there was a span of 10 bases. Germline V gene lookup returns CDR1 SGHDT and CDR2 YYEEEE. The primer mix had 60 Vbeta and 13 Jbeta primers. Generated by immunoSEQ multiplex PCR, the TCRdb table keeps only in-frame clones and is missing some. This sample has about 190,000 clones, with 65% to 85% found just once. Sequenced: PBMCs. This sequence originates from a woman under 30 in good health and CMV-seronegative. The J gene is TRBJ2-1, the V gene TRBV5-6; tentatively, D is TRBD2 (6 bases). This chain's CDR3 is CASSLGPGVSYNEQFF. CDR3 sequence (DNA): TGTGCCAGCAGCTTGGGGCCGGGGGTCTCCTACAATGAGCAGTTCTTC.